Presented here are 30 T cell receptor beta chains from one specimen sequenced in a study of vaccination effects on CD4 cells after COVID-19. What these receptors recognize is not known. In the ViraFEST assay, antigen-specific CD4+ clonotypes were identified by expansion after peptide-pool stimulation. The culture ran for 10 days, and then CD4+ T cells were isolated. Having tested negative for nucleocapsid antibodies, the vaccine recipients showed no prior SARS-CoV-2 infection. Using immunoSEQ multiplex PCR, the repertoire was profiled, and TCRdb retains in-frame clones only, with some absent. The sample contains approximately 28,000 clones, roughly 74% of which appear only once. Source: CD4+ T cells from PBMCs cultured with HCoV-NL63 spike peptides, taken before COVID-19 vaccination. These receptors were collected from a human donor who received a COVID-19 vaccine.

This chain's CDR3 is CASSQDRLAGSTDTQYF. In nucleotides, the CDR3 is TGTGCCAGCAGCCAAGATCGACTAGCGGGAAGCACAGATACGCAGTATTTT. This chain links TRBV4-2 with TRBJ2-3; 11 nucleotides align to TRBD2. Looked up from germline, CDR1 is LGHNA and CDR2 is YNFKEQ. The CDR3 loop spans 17 amino acids. V lost 0 bases to trimming and J lost 0 bases; unmatched junction nucleotides: 2.

This rearrangement joins TRBV19 to TRBJ1-2; no clear D. The CDR3 spans 14 residues. Between the trimmed V and J ends, which lost 10 bases and 4 bases, there was a span of 19 bases. Germline CDR1 reads LNHDA; CDR2 reads SQIVND (reference sequence). CDR3 residues: CATSRSGSVYGYTF. CDR3 nucleotide sequence: TGTGCCACTTCCCGCAGCGGGAGTGTCTATGGCTACACCTTC.

The V gene is TRBV6-2 or TRBV6-3, the J gene TRBJ1-1; a weak D match, TRBD1 (5 bases). Germline-derived CDR1 and CDR2 are MNHEY and SVGEGT. Trimming stripped 4 bases from V and 1 base from J, with 13 bases between. The CDR3 extends over 15 amino acids. The CDR3 reads CASSLPGRANTEAFF. CDR3 sequence (DNA): TGTGCCAGCAGTTTACCGGGACGGGCGAACACTGAAGCTTTCTTT.

This chain connects TRBV20-1 to TRBJ2-3, with D hard to call. From germline, CDR1 is DFQATT and CDR2 SNEGSKA (reference sequence). The CDR3 has 13 amino acids. Trimming stripped 3 bases from V and 2 bases from J, with 9 bases between. The DNA for the CDR3 is TGCAGTGCTAGTGACGTACCCACAGATACGCAGTATTTT. This codes for CSASDVPTDTQYF.

By proportion, this clone is large (0.1 to 1%). The V gene is TRBV10-3, the J gene TRBJ1-5; TRBD1 matches at 8 bases. The CDR3 length is 15 residues. Trimming cost V 5 bases and J 2 bases; bases outside gene matches: 5. CDR1 is ENHRY and CDR2 is SYGVKD in the germline V gene. CDR3 in amino acids: CAISLTGAGNQPQHF. As DNA, the CDR3 is TGTGCCATCAGTCTGACAGGGGCCGGCAATCAGCCCCAGCATTTT.

This clone was picked up a small number of times. The V gene is TRBV10-3, the J gene TRBJ2-1; no firm D call. Per germline, CDR1 ENHRY and CDR2 SYGVKD. Trimming pared 6 bases from V and 6 bases from J, leaving 9 bases between. This CDR3 has 12 amino acids. The CDR3 DNA reads TGTGCCATCAGCGCAGGTCGCAATGAGCAGTTCTTC. Translated: CAISAGRNEQFF.

The CDR3 loop reads CASSAGGAGTGELFF. DNA of the CDR3: TGTGCCAGCAGTGCAGGGGGCGCTGGCACCGGGGAGCTGTTTTTT. The chain has TRBV2 and TRBJ2-2, with 8 bases identical to TRBD1. CDR3 length equals 15 residues. Germline V gene data show CDR1 as SNHLY and CDR2 as FYNNEI. V shed 4 bases and J 4 bases; nucleotides not matched to a gene: 5.

The V and J genes are TRBV5-6 and TRBJ1-1, with 8 bases lining up with TRBD1. Germline V gene lookup returns CDR1 SGHDT and CDR2 YYEEEE. The length of the CDR3 is 19 residues. J lost 4 bases, V lost 3 bases, and 20 bases had no gene match. The CDR3 reads CASSSGIRTGKPQGTEAFF. DNA for the CDR3: TGTGCCAGCAGCTCAGGGATAAGGACAGGGAAACCCCAGGGCACTGAAGCTTTCTTT.

This clone was seen ten or more times. This chain links TRBV5-1 with TRBJ1-2; 8 bases match TRBD1. Trimming removed 4 bases from V and 4 bases from J; junction bases left unmatched: 9. The CDR3 has 15 residues. CDR1 is SGHRS, CDR2 YFSETQ, per germline. CDR3 amino acids: CASSTPGQEIYGYTF. CDR3 DNA: TGCGCCAGCAGCACGCCGGGACAGGAGATCTATGGCTACACCTTC.

The chain recombines TRBV30 with TRBJ2-6; D possibly corresponds to TRBD2 (6 bases). V was shortened by 8 bases and J by 0 bases, with 17 bases between the two germline ends. Germline CDR1 reads GTSNPN; CDR2 reads SVGIG (reference sequence). The CDR3 is 16 amino acids. The CDR3 region is CARRRGLSSGANVLTF. The CDR3 nucleotides read TGTGCCCGCCGGAGGGGTCTCTCCTCTGGGGCCAACGTCCTGACTTTC.

In DNA, the CDR3 is TGTGCCAGCAGTCCTCTAGGGGAGGAGACCCAGTACTTC. This gives the protein CASSPLGEETQYF. The chain couples TRBV6-5 to TRBJ2-5; D could derive from TRBD1 or TRBD2 (5 bases each). The CDR3 is 13 amino acids. Germline CDR1 reads MNHEY; CDR2 reads SVGAGI. Trimming left V 5 bases short and J 5 bases short, with 12 bases between.

The chain carries TRBV18 and TRBJ1-6; tentatively, D is TRBD1 (5 bases). Trimming left V 6 bases short and J 7 bases short, with 13 bases between. The CDR3 loop spans 14 amino acids. Germline V lookup: CDR1 KGHSH, CDR2 LQKENI. The CDR3 nucleotides read TGTGCCAGCTCCCCCGGGACCCAGAATTCACCCCTCCACTTT. It specifies CASSPGTQNSPLHF. Full variable domain (missing parts from reference TRBV18 and TRBJ1-6): NAGVMQNPRHLVRRRGQEARLRCSPMKGHSHVYWYRQLPEEGLKFMVYLQKENIIDESGMPKERFSAEFPKEGPSILRIQQVVRGDSAAYFCASSPGTQNSPLHFGNGTRLTVT.

The chain couples TRBV7-8 to TRBJ2-5, with 14 bases that match TRBD2. The V segment lost 3 bases and the J segment 2 bases; nucleotides outside the gene matches: 5. The CDR3 extends over 17 amino acids. Germline CDR1 reads SGHVS; CDR2 reads FQNEAQ. In nucleotides, the CDR3 is TGTGCCAGCAGCTTCCTAAGACTAGCGGGAGGGCAAGAGACCCAGTACTTC. Its translation: CASSFLRLAGGQETQYF.

The chain is built from TRBV28 and TRBJ1-1; D uncertain. Trimming stripped 1 base from V and 9 bases from J, with 12 bases between. Germline-derived CDR1 and CDR2 are MDHEN and SYDVKM. There are 13 residues in the CDR3. Here the CDR3 reads CASSLSAAPKAFF. The CDR3 DNA reads TGTGCCAGCAGTTTATCGGCAGCTCCTAAAGCTTTCTTT.

The rearrangement links TRBV28 to TRBJ2-2; no definite D call. From germline, CDR1 is MDHEN and CDR2 SYDVKM. CDR3 length: 14 amino acids. V dropped 8 bases and J dropped 4 bases, with 14 bases sitting between them. The CDR3 reads CASHRAVGTGELFF. DNA of the CDR3: TGTGCCAGCCATCGGGCGGTGGGCACCGGGGAGCTGTTTTTT.

The chain carries TRBV5-1 and TRBJ2-2; D not resolved. The CDR3 loop spans 15 amino acids. V dropped 4 bases and J dropped 0 bases, with 10 bases sitting between them. CDR1 SGHRS and CDR2 YFSETQ come from the germline V gene. DNA for the CDR3: TGCGCCAGCAGCCTCGACCCGACGAACACCGGGGAGCTGTTTTTT. This codes for CASSLDPTNTGELFF.

This clone turned up a few times. The V and J genes are TRBV4-1 and TRBJ1-5; TRBD1 matches 7 bases. With V trimmed by 3 bases and J by 9 bases, 11 bases remained unmatched. Germline CDR1 is MGHRA and CDR2 is YSYEKL. This CDR3 is built from 15 residues. CDR3 residues: CASSHHKGDSGPQHF. Here the CDR3 DNA reads TGCGCCAGCAGCCATCACAAAGGGGACAGCGGGCCCCAGCATTTT.

This clone was seen more than once but under ten times. The chain has TRBV19 and TRBJ2-7; 8 bases match TRBD1. Germline-derived CDR1 and CDR2 are LNHDA and SQIVND (reference sequence). This CDR3 is 14 amino acids long. With 6 bases clipped from V and 2 bases from J, the junction kept 6 bases outside the gene matches. Written as DNA, the CDR3 is TGTGCCAGTAGAGAGACAGGGGCCCCCTACGAGCAGTACTTC. Translation gives CASRETGAPYEQYF.

This rearrangement joins TRBV7-3 to TRBJ1-2; D call uncertain. V gave up 5 bases and J gave up 4 bases, with 8 bases separating them. This CDR3 is built from 12 residues. From germline, CDR1 is SGHTA and CDR2 FQGTGA. The CDR3 DNA follows: TGTGCCAGCAGCCCGGACGGCTATGGCTACACCTTC. Translation gives CASSPDGYGYTF.

This clone showed up just a few times. The chain couples TRBV6-5 to TRBJ1-4; 7 bases align to TRBD1. There are 11 residues in the CDR3. Germline assignment: CDR1 MNHEY and CDR2 SVGAGI. Trimming at V came to 6 bases and at J to 14 bases, leaving 6 bases not matched to a gene. CDR3 sequence reads: CASRVGQPLFF. For the CDR3, the DNA is TGTGCCAGCAGAGTGGGACAGCCCCTGTTTTTT.

A few counts support this clone. The chain recombines TRBV4-2 with TRBJ1-4, with a possible D match to TRBD1 (6 bases). From germline, CDR1 is LGHNA and CDR2 YNFKEQ. Trimming removed 0 bases at V and 7 bases at J, with 12 bases between. The CDR3 spans 15 residues. In DNA form, the CDR3 reads TGTGCCAGCAGCCAAGATCGGGGCAGGGGTGAAAAACTGTTTTTT. It is translated as CASSQDRGRGEKLFF.

The chain couples TRBV10-3 to TRBJ2-7; TRBD1 matches at 9 bases. This CDR3 is 12 amino acids long. Germline-derived CDR1 and CDR2 are ENHRY and SYGVKD. J lost 12 bases, V lost 2 bases, and 5 bases had no gene match. The CDR3 loop is CAISEPDRGLYF. The CDR3 DNA reads as TGTGCCATCAGTGAGCCGGACAGGGGCCTGTACTTC.

This clone was seen just once. The genes are TRBV11-3 and TRBJ2-7, with 8 bases fitting TRBD1. J lost 5 bases, V lost 3 bases, and 6 bases had no gene match. This CDR3 comprises 14 residues. From germline, CDR1 is SGHNT and CDR2 YENEEA. CDR3 sequence reads: CASSLDRVNNEQYF. CDR3 DNA sequence: TGTGCCAGCAGCTTGGACAGGGTGAACAACGAGCAGTACTTC.

The CDR3 region is CAWSRGTPNQPQHF. DNA of the CDR3: TGTGCCTGGAGTAGAGGTACACCCAATCAGCCCCAGCATTTT. The chain combines TRBV30 with TRBJ1-5; D is unclear. This CDR3 has 14 amino acids. The V gene lost 2 bases and the J gene lost 3 bases, with 11 bases spanning the gap. CDR1 is GTSNPN, CDR2 SVGIG, per germline (reference sequence).

This rearrangement joins TRBV5-1 to TRBJ2-1, with 7 bases lining up with TRBD2. V was pared by 0 bases and J by 6 bases, with 3 bases of the junction left unmatched. In germline, CDR1 is SGHRS, CDR2 YFSETQ. This CDR3 is 14 amino acids long. In nucleotides, the CDR3 is TGCGCCAGCAGCTTGGTGGCGGGAGTCAATGAGCAGTTCTTC. It specifies CASSLVAGVNEQFF.

This chain joins TRBV5-1 and TRBJ2-5; the D gene is possibly TRBD1 (6 bases). Germline V gives CDR1 SGHRS, CDR2 YFSETQ. This CDR3 contains 14 residues. Trimming left V 4 bases short and J 4 bases short, with 14 bases between. This CDR3 reads CASSRQGQGETQYF. DNA of the CDR3: TGCGCCAGCAGCCGTCAGGGGCAGGGAGAGACCCAGTACTTC.

The gene calls are TRBV18 and TRBJ1-1; D gene uncertain. This CDR3 contains 17 residues. Germline loops: CDR1 KGHSH, CDR2 LQKENI. The ends were cut back, 0 bases at V and 0 bases at J, with 14 bases in the middle. CDR3 DNA sequence: TGTGCCAGCTCACCACCGACGGCAGGACTCATGAACACTGAAGCTTTCTTT. Translation gives CASSPPTAGLMNTEAFF.

The sample holds a few counts of this clone. J is TRBJ2-5 and V is TRBV5-1; D gene unclear. The CDR3 sequence is 14 residues long. V was clipped by 4 bases and J by 2 bases, with 12 bases between them. Germline lookup yields CDR1 SGHRS and CDR2 YFSETQ. Here the CDR3 reads CASSPIRVQETQYF. The CDR3 bases are TGCGCCAGCAGCCCCATACGAGTTCAAGAGACCCAGTACTTC.

The V call is TRBV2, the J call TRBJ2-1; 11 bases fit TRBD2. This CDR3 comprises 15 residues. The V gene end was trimmed by 3 bases and the J gene end by 4 bases; junction bases not matched to a gene: 2. CDR1 is SNHLY and CDR2 is FYNNEI in the germline V gene. The CDR3 nucleotides are TGTGCCAGCAGTGATACTAGCGGGGGTTACAATGAGCAGTTCTTC. Translated: CASSDTSGGYNEQFF. Looking up the rest from reference TRBV2 and TRBJ2-1 gives the full variable domain: EPEVTQTPSHQVTQMGQEVILRCVPISNHLYFYWYRQILGQKVEFLVSFYNNEISEKSEIFDDQFSVERPDGSNFTLKIRSTKLEDSAMYFCASSDTSGGYNEQFFGPGTRLTVL.

This chain connects TRBV5-1 to TRBJ2-1, with 7 bases matching TRBD2. V lost 3 bases and J lost 8; bases outside the gene matches: 8. The CDR3 consists of 14 residues. Looked up from germline, CDR1 is SGHRS and CDR2 is YFSETQ. The CDR3 DNA follows: TGCGCCAGCAGCTCCCCTTCGGCGGGGGATGAGCAGTTCTTC. This gives the protein CASSSPSAGDEQFF. The full variable domain, rest sourced from reference TRBV5-1 and TRBJ2-1, is KAGVTQTPRYLIKTRGQQVTLSCSPISGHRSVSWYQQTPGQGLQFLFEYFSETQRNKGNFPGRFSGRQFSNSRSEMNVSTLELGDSALYLCASSSPSAGDEQFFGPGTRLTVL.